This TCR beta chain originates from a study of T-cell reconstitution after alpha-beta-depleted transplantation in children. The TCRbeta library was prepared with unique molecular identifiers. TCRdb independently ran MiXCR on the PCR reads; one entry per CDR3 protein. Among around 64,000 distinct CDR3 sequences listed, 11% were seen once. Findings and limits, study-wide: Some patients showed high day-60 TCRbeta diversity, which derived from surviving recipient T cells and thymic progenitors.

Germline V lookup: CDR1 SGHTA, CDR2 FQGNSA. The V gene lost 5 bases and the J gene lost 3 bases, with 18 bases spanning the gap. The CDR3 has 16 residues. This clonotype was recorded many times. The antigen remains undetermined. The chain recombines TRBV7-2 with TRBJ2-3; D ambiguous. Sequences were derived from PBMCs, sampled before TCRalphabeta/CD19-depleted stem cell transplant. The TCR comes from a boy between 10 and 17 years old with acute myeloid leukemia, due to receive a stem cell transplant. CDR3 DNA: TGTGCCAGCAGCCAACGAGGTGCACAGATGACAGATACGCAGTATTTT. Its protein product is CASSQRGAQMTDTQYF. Full variable domain (missing parts from reference TRBV7-2 and TRBJ2-3): GAGVSQSPSNKVTEKGKDVELRCDPISGHTALYWYRQSLGQGLEFLIYFQGNSAPDKSGLPSDRFSAERTGGSVSTLTIQRTQQEDSAVYLCASSQRGAQMTDTQYFGPGTRLTVL.